One sample yielded the 23 T cell receptor beta chains listed below, sequenced in a study of cytomegalovirus exposure and HLA in healthy donors (dated by TCRdb to the late 2010s). The library was generated by the immunoSEQ multiplex PCR assay. For the multiplex PCR, a mixture combining 60 forward primers for TCR Vbeta segments and 13 reverse primers for TCR Jbeta segments was used. What TCRdb holds here is the immuneACCESS table cut down to in-frame rearrangements. Part of the clones is not present; checked against another copy, under half of the missing clones reflect an unresolved V gene, and the others are unexplained. The sample table records hundreds of thousands of clones; over 65% of these occur just once. 0.63% of the sample comes from the top ten. Source material: PBMCs. Every receptor here comes from a man aged 18 to 30 in good health and CMV-seronegative.

The V gene is TRBV29-1, the J gene TRBJ1-1, with D maybe TRBD1 (5 bases). The CDR3 totals 14 residues. Germline V gene data show CDR1 as SQVTM and CDR2 as ANQGSEA. Trimming pared 3 bases from V and 5 bases from J, leaving 16 bases between. CDR3 loop: CSVEGGNTGTEAFF. In DNA form, the CDR3 reads TGCAGCGTTGAGGGGGGGAACACGGGGACTGAAGCTTTCTTT. Together with reference TRBV29-1 and TRBJ1-1, the CDR3 gives the full variable domain: SAVISQKPSRDICQRGTSLTIQCQVDSQVTMMFWYRQQPGQSLTLIATANQGSEATYESGFVIDKFPISRPNLTFSTLTVSNMSPEDSSIYLCSVEGGNTGTEAFFGQGTRLTVV.

The chain combines TRBV14 with TRBJ1-2; TRBD1 matches at 9 bases. The V segment lost 2 bases and the J segment 1 base; nucleotides outside the gene matches: 11. From germline, CDR1 is SGHDN and CDR2 FVKESK. This CDR3 comprises 18 residues. Written as DNA, the CDR3 is TGTGCCAGCAGCCAAAACCCGGGACAGGGATCCTTTAACTATGGCTACACCTTC. Protein sequence: CASSQNPGQGSFNYGYTF.

CDR3 residues: CASSDNEETQYF. CDR3 DNA: TGTGCCAGCAGTGACAATGAAGAGACCCAGTACTTC. The gene calls are TRBV2 and TRBJ2-5; D remains unclear. There are 12 residues in the CDR3. Germline V CDR1 and CDR2: SNHLY, FYNNEI. Trimming removed 3 bases at V and 3 bases at J, with 5 bases between.

CDR3 amino acids: CASSLTLGRTRVDEQFF. CDR3 nucleotide sequence: TGTGCCAGCAGCTTAACGCTAGGGCGGACGCGGGTAGATGAGCAGTTCTTC. The gene calls are TRBV11-2 and TRBJ2-1; D perhaps matches TRBD2 (5 bases). There are 17 residues in the CDR3. Trimming took 2 bases from V and 8 from J, leaving 22 bases between them. The germline V gene has CDR1 SGHAT and CDR2 FQNNGV.

V is TRBV18 and J is TRBJ2-3, with 9 bases fitting TRBD1. V dropped 0 bases and J dropped 0; count of bases not matched to a gene: 13. CDR3 size: 20 residues. Germline assignment: CDR1 KGHSH and CDR2 LQKENI. The chain's CDR3 is CASSPPLRDRAVSSTDTQYF. CDR3 DNA sequence: TGTGCCAGCTCACCACCGTTACGGGACAGGGCGGTTTCAAGCACAGATACGCAGTATTTT.

As regards this clone: Other DNA sequences in this sample translate to the same CDR3. The chain recombines TRBV7-8 with TRBJ2-6, with 8 bases fitting TRBD2. This CDR3 comprises 18 residues. V shed 6 bases and J 4 bases; nucleotides not matched to a gene: 14. Germline V gene lookup returns CDR1 SGHVS and CDR2 FQNEAQ. This chain's CDR3 is CASSPRVAGSGGANVLTF. CDR3 DNA: TGTGCCAGCAGTCCCCGGGTAGCGGGATCAGGAGGGGCCAACGTCCTGACTTTC. Complete variable domain (other parts from reference TRBV7-8 and TRBJ2-6): GAGVSQSPRYKVAKRGQDVALRCDPISGHVSLFWYQQALGQGPEFLTYFQNEAQLDKSGLPSDRFFAERPEGSVSTLKIQRTQQEDSAVYLCASSPRVAGSGGANVLTFGAGSRLTVL.

This chain links TRBV5-4 with TRBJ1-6, with D unclear. The V end was cut by 0 bases, the J end by 8 bases, with 9 bases between. This CDR3 is 14 amino acids long. CDR1 and CDR2 from the germline V gene are SGHNT and YYREEE (reference sequence). CDR3 region: CASSLAMRDSPLHF. The CDR3 bases are TGTGCCAGCAGCTTGGCCATGAGGGATTCACCCCTCCACTTT.

V usage is TRBV28 and J usage is TRBJ2-1, with 8 bases lining up with TRBD1. J was trimmed by 1 base and V by 5 bases; bases with no gene match: 7. The CDR3 loop spans 16 amino acids. Germline V CDR1 and CDR2: MDHEN, SYDVKM. The DNA of the CDR3 is TGTGCCAGCAGTGTGCAGGGGGCTCCTTCCTACAATGAGCAGTTCTTC. Amino acid sequence: CASSVQGAPSYNEQFF.

This clone was seen a single time. The V and J genes are TRBV18 and TRBJ2-7; D perhaps matches TRBD1 (6 bases). This CDR3 comprises 13 residues. Between the trimmed V and J ends, which lost 1 base and 5 bases, there was a span of 9 bases. Germline values: CDR1 KGHSH, CDR2 LQKENI. In DNA form, the CDR3 reads TGTGCCAGCTCACCACGGGACACCGACGAGCAGTACTTC. It encodes CASSPRDTDEQYF.

The chain joins TRBV15 to TRBJ2-7; 7 nucleotides line up with TRBD1. This CDR3 comprises 13 residues. CDR1 is LNHNV and CDR2 is YYDKDF in the germline V gene (reference sequence). V lost 0 bases and J lost 6; bases outside the gene matches: 2. The CDR3 protein is CATSREAGGEQYF. CDR3 nucleotide sequence: TGTGCCACCAGCAGAGAAGCAGGGGGCGAGCAGTACTTC.

The chain employs TRBV13 and TRBJ1-2; TRBD1 aligns across 7 bases. The trim removed 5 bases at V and 3 bases at J, leaving 6 bases unmatched. The CDR3 extends over 14 amino acids. Germline V gene lookup returns CDR1 PRHDT and CDR2 FYEKMQ (reference sequence). CDR3: CASSVSQGHYGYTF. The CDR3, as DNA: TGTGCCAGCAGCGTCTCACAGGGGCACTATGGCTACACCTTC.

V gene TRBV11-2 combines with J gene TRBJ2-1, with 10 bases identical to TRBD2. The CDR3 covers 14 residues. In germline, CDR1 is SGHAT, CDR2 FQNNGV. The V and J ends lost 7 bases and 5 bases, in that order; junction bases with no gene match: 5. CDR3 residues: CASTGTSEDNEQFF. The CDR3 region has the DNA TGTGCCAGCACCGGGACTAGCGAAGACAATGAGCAGTTCTTC. Together with reference TRBV11-2 and TRBJ2-1, the CDR3 gives the full variable domain: EAGVAQSPRYKIIEKRQSVAFWCNPISGHATLYWYQQILGQGPKLLIQFQNNGVVDDSQLPKDRFSAERLKGVDSTLKIQPAKLEDSAVYLCASTGTSEDNEQFFGPGTRLTVL.

The J gene is TRBJ2-7, the V gene TRBV9; D is undetermined. V shed 0 bases and J shed 3 bases, with 13 bases lying between them. The CDR3 spans 15 residues. The germline V gene has CDR1 SGDLS and CDR2 YYNGEE. This CDR3 is CASSVEAGSFYEQYF. The DNA for the CDR3 is TGTGCCAGCAGCGTAGAGGCAGGATCTTTCTACGAGCAGTACTTC.

The CDR3 spells CSVPGGSGYTF. CDR3 bases: TGCAGCGTCCCAGGGGGAAGCGGCTACACCTTC. The chain links TRBV29-1 to TRBJ1-2; 7 bases agree with TRBD1. The germline V gene encodes CDR1 SQVTM and CDR2 ANQGSEA. Losses at the gene ends were 6 bases for V and 8 bases for J; bases not matched to a gene: 6. The CDR3 runs to 11 residues.

J is TRBJ2-1 and V is TRBV2; perhaps TRBD2 as D (6 bases). Per the germline V gene, CDR1 is SNHLY and CDR2 is FYNNEI. Trimming removed 6 bases from V and 8 bases from J, with 14 bases in between. The CDR3 has 13 residues. The CDR3 sequence: CASRYTGSHEQFF. Here the CDR3 DNA reads TGTGCCAGCAGGTACACCGGGAGTCATGAGCAGTTCTTC.

The chain carries TRBV6-1 and TRBJ1-5; no clear D. CDR3 size: 14 residues. The ends were cut back, 8 bases at V and 4 bases at J, with 15 bases in the middle. Germline assignment: CDR1 MNHNS and CDR2 SASEGT. DNA for the CDR3: TGTGCCAGCGGAGAGTCGGGGTTAAATCAGCCCCAGCATTTT. Residues: CASGESGLNQPQHF.

This clone was recorded a few times. CDR3 bases: TGTGCCAGCAGCTTACGTCCTGGACAGGGTGGAGAAAAACTGTTTTTT. Its protein is CASSLRPGQGGEKLFF. The rearrangement uses TRBV7-6 and TRBJ1-4, with 8 bases aligning to TRBD1. The CDR3 is made up of 16 amino acids. V shed 2 bases and J 8 bases; nucleotides not matched to a gene: 10. Germline assignment: CDR1 SGHVS and CDR2 FNYEAQ. Full variable domain (remainder filled in from reference TRBV7-6 and TRBJ1-4): GAGVSQSPRYKVTKRGQDVALRCDPISGHVSLYWYRQALGQGPEFLTYFNYEAQQDKSGLPNDRFSAERPEGSISTLTIQRTEQRDSAMYRCASSLRPGQGGEKLFFGSGTQLSVL.

This clone was observed a handful of times. The chain has TRBV4-1 and TRBJ1-2, with 9 bases fitting TRBD1. Germline trimming cut 1 base from V and 0 bases from J; bases unmatched to any gene: 3. CDR3 length equals 16 residues. Germline V lookup: CDR1 MGHRA, CDR2 YSYEKL. The chain's CDR3 is CASSQGTGEANYGYTF. The DNA for the CDR3 is TGCGCCAGCAGCCAAGGGACAGGGGAGGCTAACTATGGCTACACCTTC.

This clone was detected once. V and J are TRBV7-6 and TRBJ2-1; 12 bases line up with TRBD2. The CDR3 covers 14 residues. Per germline, CDR1 SGHVS and CDR2 FNYEAQ. V was pared by 6 bases and J by 6 bases, with 3 bases of the junction left unmatched. Here the CDR3 DNA reads TGTGCCAGCAGTGGACTAGCGGGACGCAATGAGCAGTTCTTC. The encoded protein is CASSGLAGRNEQFF.

The chain has TRBV6-5 and TRBJ1-1; a weak D match, TRBD1 (6 bases). CDR3 size: 15 residues. V was pared by 4 bases and J by 1 base, with 13 bases between. CDR1 is MNHEY and CDR2 is SVGAGI in the germline V gene. The CDR3 reads CASSFSGQTNTEAFF. For the CDR3, the DNA is TGTGCCAGCAGTTTCTCCGGACAGACGAACACTGAAGCTTTCTTT.

There are a few counts of this clone. The rearrangement links TRBV18 to TRBJ2-1; 14 bases agree with TRBD2. CDR1 is KGHSH and CDR2 is LQKENI in the germline V gene. The CDR3 contains 15 residues. Trimming took 6 bases from V and 9 from J; bases not matched to a gene: 7. The CDR3 DNA sequence: TGTGCCAGCTCCCGCGGGACTAGCGGGAGTAGTGAGCAGTTCTTC. It encodes CASSRGTSGSSEQFF. The full variable domain, with the rest looked up from reference TRBV18 and TRBJ2-1, is NAGVMQNPRHLVRRRGQEARLRCSPMKGHSHVYWYRQLPEEGLKFMVYLQKENIIDESGMPKERFSAEFPKEGPSILRIQQVVRGDSAAYFCASSRGTSGSSEQFFGPGTRLTVL.

This chain links TRBV5-1 with TRBJ2-5; 7 bases line up with TRBD1. After removal of 0 bases from V and 4 bases from J, the junction contained 0 bases not matched to a gene. Germline CDR1 is SGHRS and CDR2 is YFSETQ. CDR3 length equals 13 residues. The CDR3 protein is CASSLDRGETQYF. In DNA form, the CDR3 reads TGCGCCAGCAGCTTGGACAGGGGAGAGACCCAGTACTTC.

The V call is TRBV9, the J call TRBJ1-3; D perhaps matches TRBD1 (5 bases). The CDR3 sequence is 12 residues long. CDR1 and CDR2 from the germline V gene are SGDLS and YYNGEE. Trimming removed 5 bases at V and 8 bases at J, with 11 bases between. CDR3 sequence: CASSGMGHTIYF. The CDR3 nucleotides read TGTGCCAGCAGTGGGATGGGGCACACCATATATTTT.